Shown below are 14 T cell receptor beta chains from a single sample sequenced in a study of blood T cell repertoires in COVID-19. Only in-frame clones appear in the TCRdb table, and some are missing; sequencing was by immunoSEQ multiplex PCR. In the table there are 95,000 or so clones, 86% of which are singletons. Sequencing input: peripheral blood. These receptors came from an elderly man with active or convalescent COVID-19.

The chain recombines TRBV7-2 with TRBJ2-7; 11 nucleotides align to TRBD2. This CDR3 has 17 amino acids. CDR1 and CDR2 from the germline V gene are SGHTA and FQGNSA. V was pared by 2 bases and J by 3 bases, with 9 bases of the junction left unmatched. The CDR3 DNA follows: TGTGCCAGCAGCTTATATGCGGGACTAGCGGAAAACTACGAGCAGTACTTC. Its protein is CASSLYAGLAENYEQYF.

This chain connects TRBV18 to TRBJ2-5; TRBD2 aligns across 8 bases. The CDR3 consists of 16 residues. V trimming: 0 bases; J trimming: 6 bases; junction bases outside the gene matches: 9. From germline, CDR1 is KGHSH and CDR2 LQKENI. CDR3 sequence reads: CASSPPNREGLKTQYF. The CDR3 DNA follows: TGTGCCAGCTCACCACCGAACCGGGAGGGCCTGAAGACCCAGTACTTC.

V is TRBV5-1 and J is TRBJ2-2; 8 bases fit TRBD2. With V trimmed by 3 bases and J by 3 bases, 4 bases remained unmatched. This CDR3 has 15 residues. Germline loops: CDR1 SGHRS, CDR2 YFSETQ. This CDR3 is CASSYTTSDTGELFF. CDR3 nucleotides: TGCGCCAGCAGCTATACGACTAGCGACACCGGGGAGCTGTTTTTT.

This clone was observed a handful of times. The J gene is TRBJ2-7, the V gene TRBV13; 8 bases map to TRBD2. The CDR3 runs to 14 residues. V was pared by 5 bases and J by 1 base, with 4 bases of the junction left unmatched. Germline CDR1 is PRHDT and CDR2 is FYEKMQ (reference sequence). CDR3 sequence (DNA): TGTGCCAGCAGCCCCGGCGGGAGGTCCTACGAGCAGTACTTC. This codes for CASSPGGRSYEQYF.

CDR3 bases: TGCGCCAGCAGCTTACAGGGGGCAATCTATGGCTACACCTTC. Its translation: CASSLQGAIYGYTF. The chain has TRBV5-1 and TRBJ1-2; 9 bases are shared with TRBD1. Per germline, CDR1 SGHRS and CDR2 YFSETQ. The CDR3 is made up of 14 amino acids. The V segment lost 2 bases and the J segment 4 bases; nucleotides outside the gene matches: 3.

This clone occurred a few times. The chain is built from TRBV10-3 and TRBJ1-1, with TRBD1 matching 7 bases. CDR1 and CDR2 (germline): ENHRY, SYGVKD. Germline trimming cut 8 bases from V and 2 bases from J; bases unmatched to any gene: 5. CDR3 size: 13 residues. The CDR3 here is CAISGTANTEAFF. For the CDR3, the DNA is TGTGCCATCTCCGGGACAGCCAACACTGAAGCTTTCTTT.

The chain uses TRBV4-3 and TRBJ2-2; 12 bases are shared with TRBD2. CDR1 and CDR2 (germline): LGHNA, YSLEER. V shed 0 bases, J shed 5 bases, and the junction held 4 bases outside the gene matches. This CDR3 spans 17 amino acids. Here the CDR3 DNA reads TGCGCCAGCAGCCAAGAGACTAGCGGGAGTCGGACCGGGGAGCTGTTTTTT. It codes for CASSQETSGSRTGELFF.

The chain has TRBV6-5 and TRBJ2-1; D is ambiguous. Trimming took 3 bases from V and 6 from J, leaving 9 bases between them. In germline, CDR1 is MNHEY, CDR2 SVGAGI. The CDR3 has 13 amino acids. CDR3 in DNA: TGTGCCAGCAGTTATGCGGATGGCAATGAGCAGTTCTTC. This encodes CASSYADGNEQFF.

The V gene is TRBV30, the J gene TRBJ1-2; 7 nucleotides match TRBD1. Germline CDR1 and CDR2: GTSNPN and SVGIG (reference sequence). V lost 4 bases and J lost 8; bases outside the gene matches: 10. The CDR3 totals 13 residues. Here the CDR3 reads CAWNRGTEGGYTF. CDR3 nucleotides: TGTGCCTGGAACAGAGGGACAGAGGGGGGCTACACCTTC.

This rearrangement joins TRBV7-2 to TRBJ2-7; 7 nucleotides match TRBD2. V gave up 3 bases and J gave up 4 bases; unmatched junction bases: 6. The germline CDR1 and CDR2 sequences are SGHTA and FQGNSA. CDR3 size: 14 residues. This CDR3 is CASSLGGGSYEQYF. CDR3 DNA: TGTGCCAGCAGCTTGGGTGGCGGGAGTTACGAGCAGTACTTC.

This clone came up a few times. The rearrangement links TRBV19 to TRBJ2-3, with TRBD2 matching 9 bases. The CDR3 totals 16 residues. V shed 3 bases, J shed 6 bases, and the junction held 10 bases outside the gene matches. Germline V lookup: CDR1 LNHDA, CDR2 SQIVND (reference sequence). CDR3 loop: CASSIQSGRRADTQYF. The CDR3 DNA reads as TGTGCCAGTAGTATTCAGAGCGGGAGGAGGGCCGATACGCAGTATTTT.

This sequence joins TRBV5-1 and TRBJ1-1; 7 bases agree with TRBD1. V gave up 2 bases and J gave up 1 base; unmatched junction bases: 2. This CDR3 is 14 amino acids long. The germline V gene encodes CDR1 SGHRS and CDR2 YFSETQ. The CDR3 sequence is CASSFGQENTEAFF. In DNA form, the CDR3 reads TGCGCCAGCAGCTTTGGACAGGAGAACACTGAAGCTTTCTTT.

The V gene is TRBV7-9, the J gene TRBJ2-7; perhaps TRBD2 as D (6 bases). Trimming pared 2 bases from V and 3 bases from J, leaving 11 bases between. The CDR3 sequence is 14 residues long. Germline V gene data show CDR1 as SEHNR and CDR2 as FQNEAQ (reference sequence). CDR3 coding DNA: TGTGCCAGCAGCTTATTGGGGGGAAACTACGAGCAGTACTTC. Its translation is CASSLLGGNYEQYF.

The chain combines TRBV3-1 (or the pseudogene TRBV3-2) with TRBJ1-2; D is perhaps TRBD1 (6 bases). This CDR3 comprises 15 residues. V was pared by 2 bases and J by 8 bases, with 18 bases between. Germline CDR1 is LGHDT and CDR2 is YNNKEL (reference sequence). CDR3 DNA: TGTGCCAGCAGCCAAAGCCCACATGGGGGCGGAGGCTACACCTTC. Its translation: CASSQSPHGGGGYTF.